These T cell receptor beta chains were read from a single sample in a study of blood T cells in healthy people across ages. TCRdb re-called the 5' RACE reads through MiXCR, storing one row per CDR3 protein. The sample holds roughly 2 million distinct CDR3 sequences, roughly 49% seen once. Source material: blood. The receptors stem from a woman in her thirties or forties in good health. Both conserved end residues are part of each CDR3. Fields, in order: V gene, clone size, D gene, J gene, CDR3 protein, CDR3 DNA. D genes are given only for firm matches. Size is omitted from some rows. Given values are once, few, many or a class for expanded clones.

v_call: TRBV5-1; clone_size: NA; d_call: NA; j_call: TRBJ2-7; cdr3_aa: CASSPGHIPERSYEQYF; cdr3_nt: TGCGCCAGCAGCCCAGGACATATCCCAGAGAGGTCCTACGAGCAGTACTTC
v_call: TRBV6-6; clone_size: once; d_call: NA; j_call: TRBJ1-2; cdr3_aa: CASSYSPSISYGYTF; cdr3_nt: TGTGCCAGCAGTTACTCCCCCTCCATTAGCTATGGCTACACCTTC
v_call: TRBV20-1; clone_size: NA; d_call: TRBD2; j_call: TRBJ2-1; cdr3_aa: CSAPPGERGEPGDEQFF; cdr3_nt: TGCAGTGCTCCCCCGGGGGAGCGGGGGGAACCGGGGGATGAGCAGTTCTTC
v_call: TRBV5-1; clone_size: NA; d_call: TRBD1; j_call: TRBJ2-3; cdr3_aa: CASRQGDRTDTQYF; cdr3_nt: TGCGCCAGCAGACAGGGGGACCGCACAGATACGCAGTATTTT
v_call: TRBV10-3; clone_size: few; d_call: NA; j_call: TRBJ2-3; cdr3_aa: CAISDPSGQTTDTQYF; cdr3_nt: TGTGCCATCAGTGACCCCAGCGGACAGACCACAGATACGCAGTATTTT
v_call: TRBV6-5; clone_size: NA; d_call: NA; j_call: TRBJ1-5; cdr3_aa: CASRYHIDNQPQHF; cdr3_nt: TGTGCCAGCAGGTACCATATTGACAATCAGCCCCAGCATTTT
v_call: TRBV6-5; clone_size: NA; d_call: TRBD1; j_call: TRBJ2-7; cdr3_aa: CASSSLVGQGVNEQYF; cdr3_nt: TGTGCCAGCAGCTCGCTCGTTGGACAGGGCGTCAATGAGCAGTACTTC
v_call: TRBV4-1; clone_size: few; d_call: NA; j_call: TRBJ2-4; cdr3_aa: CASSRSQGGTSGKNIQYF; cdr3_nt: TGCGCCAGCAGCCGATCGCAGGGGGGGACCTCTGGCAAAAACATTCAGTACTTC
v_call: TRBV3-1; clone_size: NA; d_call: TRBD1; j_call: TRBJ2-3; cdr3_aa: CASSQDRDRVADTQYF; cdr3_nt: TGTGCCAGCAGCCAGGACCGGGACAGGGTAGCAGATACGCAGTATTTT
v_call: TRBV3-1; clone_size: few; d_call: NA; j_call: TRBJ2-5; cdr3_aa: CASSQDGPRGTQYF; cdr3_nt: TGTGCCAGCAGCCAAGATGGCCCCCGGGGGACCCAGTACTTC
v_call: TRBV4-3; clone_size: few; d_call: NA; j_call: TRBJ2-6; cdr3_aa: CASSQDPTGHGANVLTF; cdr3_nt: TGCGCCAGCAGCCAAGATCCCACAGGGCATGGGGCCAACGTCCTGACTTTC
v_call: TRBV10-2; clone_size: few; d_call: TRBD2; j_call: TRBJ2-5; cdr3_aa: CASSSTGTSGGVRVETQYF; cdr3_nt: TGCGCCAGCAGCTCCACCGGGACTAGCGGGGGGGTTAGGGTTGAGACCCAGTACTTC